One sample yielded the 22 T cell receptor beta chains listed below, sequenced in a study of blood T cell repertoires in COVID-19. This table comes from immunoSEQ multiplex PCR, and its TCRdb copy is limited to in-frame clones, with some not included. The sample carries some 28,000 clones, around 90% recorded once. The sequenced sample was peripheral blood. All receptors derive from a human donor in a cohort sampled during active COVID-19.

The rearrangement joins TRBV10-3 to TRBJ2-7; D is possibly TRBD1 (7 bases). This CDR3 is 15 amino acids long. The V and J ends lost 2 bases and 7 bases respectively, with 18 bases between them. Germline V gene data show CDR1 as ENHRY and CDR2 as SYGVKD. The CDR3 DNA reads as TGTGCCATCAGTGAGCCCCAGGGGGGCCAGGGGGAGCAGTACTTC. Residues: CAISEPQGGQGEQYF.

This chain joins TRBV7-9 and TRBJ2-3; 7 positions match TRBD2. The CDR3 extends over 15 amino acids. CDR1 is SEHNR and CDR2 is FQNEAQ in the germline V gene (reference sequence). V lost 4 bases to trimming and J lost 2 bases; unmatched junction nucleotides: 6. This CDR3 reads CASSWRGTYTDTQYF. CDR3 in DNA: TGTGCCAGCAGCTGGCGGGGGACCTACACAGATACGCAGTATTTT. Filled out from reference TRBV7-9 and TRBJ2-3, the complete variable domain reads DTGVSQNPRHKITKRGQNVTFRCDPISEHNRLYWYRQTLGQGPEFLTYFQNEAQLEKSRLLSDRFSAERPKGSFSTLEIQRTEQGDSAMYLCASSWRGTYTDTQYFGPGTRLTVL.

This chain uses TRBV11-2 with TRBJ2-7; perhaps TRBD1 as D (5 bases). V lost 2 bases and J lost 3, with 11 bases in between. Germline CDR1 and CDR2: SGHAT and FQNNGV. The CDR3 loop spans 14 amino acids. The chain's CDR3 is CASSLSPGNYEQYF. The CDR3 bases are TGTGCCAGCAGCTTAAGCCCAGGGAACTACGAGCAGTACTTC.

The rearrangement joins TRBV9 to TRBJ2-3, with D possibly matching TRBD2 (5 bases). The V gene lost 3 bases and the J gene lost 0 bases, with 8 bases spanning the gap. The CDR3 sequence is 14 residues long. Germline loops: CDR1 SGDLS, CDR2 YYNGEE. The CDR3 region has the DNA TGTGCCAGCAGCGGTGGGAGCAGCACAGATACGCAGTATTTT. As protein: CASSGGSSTDTQYF.

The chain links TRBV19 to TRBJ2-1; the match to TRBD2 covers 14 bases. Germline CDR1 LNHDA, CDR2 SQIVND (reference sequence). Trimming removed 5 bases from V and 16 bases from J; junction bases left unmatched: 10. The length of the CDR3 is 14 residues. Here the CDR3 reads CASSPGLAGERKFF. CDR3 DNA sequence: TGTGCCAGTAGTCCGGGACTAGCGGGGGAACGGAAATTCTTC. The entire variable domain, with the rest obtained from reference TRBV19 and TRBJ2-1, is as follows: DGGITQSPKYLFRKEGQNVTLSCEQNLNHDAMYWYRQDPGQGLRLIYYSQIVNDFQKGDIAEGYSVSREKKESFPLTVTSAQKNPTAFYLCASSPGLAGERKFFGPGTRLTVL.

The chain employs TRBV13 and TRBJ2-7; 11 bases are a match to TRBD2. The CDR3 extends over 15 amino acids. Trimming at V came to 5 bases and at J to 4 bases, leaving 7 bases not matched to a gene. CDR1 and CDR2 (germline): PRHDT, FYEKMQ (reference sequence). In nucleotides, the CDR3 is TGTGCCAGCAGCCAACGACTAGCGGGAAATTACGAGCAGTACTTC. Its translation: CASSQRLAGNYEQYF.

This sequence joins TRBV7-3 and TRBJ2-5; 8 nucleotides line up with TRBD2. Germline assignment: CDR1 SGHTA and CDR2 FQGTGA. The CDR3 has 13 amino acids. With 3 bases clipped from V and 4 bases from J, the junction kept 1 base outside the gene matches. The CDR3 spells CASSFSGVETQYF. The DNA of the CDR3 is TGTGCCAGCAGCTTTAGCGGGGTAGAGACCCAGTACTTC. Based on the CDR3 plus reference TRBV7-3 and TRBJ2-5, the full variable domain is GAGVSQTPSNKVTEKGKYVELRCDPISGHTALYWYRQSLGQGPEFLIYFQGTGAADDSGLPNDRFFAVRPEGSVSTLKIQRTERGDSAVYLCASSFSGVETQYFGPGTRLLVL.

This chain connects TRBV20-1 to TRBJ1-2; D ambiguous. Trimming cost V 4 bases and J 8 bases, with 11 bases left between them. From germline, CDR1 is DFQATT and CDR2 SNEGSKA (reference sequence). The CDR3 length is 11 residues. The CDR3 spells CSAIAGVGYTF. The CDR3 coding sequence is TGCAGTGCTATAGCGGGCGTGGGCTACACCTTC.

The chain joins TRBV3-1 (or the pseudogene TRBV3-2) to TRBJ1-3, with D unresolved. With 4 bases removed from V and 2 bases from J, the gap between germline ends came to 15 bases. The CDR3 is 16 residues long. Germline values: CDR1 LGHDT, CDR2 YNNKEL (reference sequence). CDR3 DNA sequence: TGTGCCAGCAGCCCCTTTGTTGAGGTAACTGGAAACACCATATATTTT. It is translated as CASSPFVEVTGNTIYF.

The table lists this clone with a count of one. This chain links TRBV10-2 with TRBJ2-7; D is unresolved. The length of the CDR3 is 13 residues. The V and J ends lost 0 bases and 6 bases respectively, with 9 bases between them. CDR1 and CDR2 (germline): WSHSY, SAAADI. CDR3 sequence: CASSESVVGEQYF. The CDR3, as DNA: TGCGCCAGCAGTGAGTCGGTAGTCGGCGAGCAGTACTTC.

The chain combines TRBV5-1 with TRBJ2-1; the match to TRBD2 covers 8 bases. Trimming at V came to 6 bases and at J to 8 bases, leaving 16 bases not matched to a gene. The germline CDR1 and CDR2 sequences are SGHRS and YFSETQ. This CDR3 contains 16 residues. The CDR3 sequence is CASNPPGGAGSYEQFF. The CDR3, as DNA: TGCGCCAGCAACCCCCCCGGGGGGGCCGGCAGCTATGAGCAGTTCTTC.

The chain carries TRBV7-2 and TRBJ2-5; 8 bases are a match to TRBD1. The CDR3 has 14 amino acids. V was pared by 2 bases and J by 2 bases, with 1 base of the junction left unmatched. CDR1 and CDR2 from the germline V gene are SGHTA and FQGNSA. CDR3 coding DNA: TGTGCCAGCAGCTTAACAGGGGGGCAAGAGACCCAGTACTTC. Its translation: CASSLTGGQETQYF.

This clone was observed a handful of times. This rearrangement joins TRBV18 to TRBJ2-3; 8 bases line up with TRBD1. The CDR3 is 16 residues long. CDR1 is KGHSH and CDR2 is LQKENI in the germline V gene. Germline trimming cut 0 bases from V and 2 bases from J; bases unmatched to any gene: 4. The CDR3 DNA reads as TGTGCCAGCTCACCACCGAACAGGGGGGACACAGATACGCAGTATTTT. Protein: CASSPPNRGDTDTQYF.

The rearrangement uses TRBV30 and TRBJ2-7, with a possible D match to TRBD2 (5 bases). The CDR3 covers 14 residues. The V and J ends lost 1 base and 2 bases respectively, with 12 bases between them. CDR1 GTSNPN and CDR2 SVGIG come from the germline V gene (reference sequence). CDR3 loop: CAWSGGLRTYEQYF. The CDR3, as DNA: TGTGCCTGGAGTGGAGGACTGAGAACCTACGAGCAGTACTTC.

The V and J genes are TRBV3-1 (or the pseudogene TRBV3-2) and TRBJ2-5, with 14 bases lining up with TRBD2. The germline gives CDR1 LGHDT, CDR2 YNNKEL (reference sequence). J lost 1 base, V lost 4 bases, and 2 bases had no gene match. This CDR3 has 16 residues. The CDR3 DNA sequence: TGTGCCAGCAGCCGACTAGCGGGGGGGCCCCAAGAGACCCAGTACTTC. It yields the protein CASSRLAGGPQETQYF.

CDR3 in amino acids: CASSDPGQPQHF. CDR3 bases: TGCGCCAGCAGTGATCCGGGTCAGCCCCAGCATTTT. J is TRBJ1-5 and V is TRBV10-1, with unresolved D. The CDR3 extends over 12 amino acids. The V end lost 3 bases, the J end lost 6 bases, and 6 bases lay between the germline ends. Germline CDR1 reads WNHNN; CDR2 reads SYGVQD (reference sequence).

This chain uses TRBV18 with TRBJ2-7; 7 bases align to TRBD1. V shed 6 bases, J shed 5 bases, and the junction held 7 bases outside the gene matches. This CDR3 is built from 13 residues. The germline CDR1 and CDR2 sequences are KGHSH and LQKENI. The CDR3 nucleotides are TGTGCCAGCTCCCATGGACAGGATCACGAGCAGTACTTC. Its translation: CASSHGQDHEQYF.

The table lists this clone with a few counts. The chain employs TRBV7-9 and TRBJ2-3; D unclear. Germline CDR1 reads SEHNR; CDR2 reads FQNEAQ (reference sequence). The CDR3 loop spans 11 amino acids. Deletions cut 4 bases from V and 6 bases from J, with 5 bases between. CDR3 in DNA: TGTGCCAGCAGCTCTTTTGATACGCAGTATTTT. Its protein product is CASSSFDTQYF.

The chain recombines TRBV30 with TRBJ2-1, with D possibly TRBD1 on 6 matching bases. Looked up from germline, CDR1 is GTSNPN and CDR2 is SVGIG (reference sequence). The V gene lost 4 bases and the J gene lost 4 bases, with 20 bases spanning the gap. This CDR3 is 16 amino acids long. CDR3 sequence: CAWTGGPSITYNEQFF. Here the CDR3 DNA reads TGTGCCTGGACTGGGGGCCCCAGCATTACATACAATGAGCAGTTCTTC.

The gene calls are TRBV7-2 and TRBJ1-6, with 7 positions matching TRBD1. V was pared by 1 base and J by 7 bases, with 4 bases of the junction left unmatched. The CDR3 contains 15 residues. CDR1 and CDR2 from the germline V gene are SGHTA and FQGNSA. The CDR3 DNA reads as TGTGCCAGCAGCTTAGGGGGGACAGTGAATTCACCCCTCCACTTT. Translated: CASSLGGTVNSPLHF. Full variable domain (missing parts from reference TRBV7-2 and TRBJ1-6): GAGVSQSPSNKVTEKGKDVELRCDPISGHTALYWYRQSLGQGLEFLIYFQGNSAPDKSGLPSDRFSAERTGGSVSTLTIQRTQQEDSAVYLCASSLGGTVNSPLHFGNGTRLTVT.

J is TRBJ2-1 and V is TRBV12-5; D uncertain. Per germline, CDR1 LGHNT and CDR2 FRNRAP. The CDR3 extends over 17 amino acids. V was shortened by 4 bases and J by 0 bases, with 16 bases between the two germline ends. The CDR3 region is CASGYYMIDSSYNEQFF. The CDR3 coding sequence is TGTGCTAGTGGTTACTATATGATCGATAGCTCCTACAATGAGCAGTTCTTC.

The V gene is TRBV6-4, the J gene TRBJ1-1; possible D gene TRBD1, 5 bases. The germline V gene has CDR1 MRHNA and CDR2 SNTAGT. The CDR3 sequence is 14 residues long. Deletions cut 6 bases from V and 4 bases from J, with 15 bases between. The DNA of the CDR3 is TGTGCCAGCAGCCCCCGGGAGGGGTTCACTGAAGCTTTCTTT. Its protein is CASSPREGFTEAFF.